Sequencing of this T cell receptor (beta chain) was carried out in a study of molecular identifiers for immune sequencing clone quantification. Study-level results: In naive cells, under 1% of molecules belonged to clones above 20 RNA copies, against over 99% in effector cells. The study reportedly detected spiked Jurkat TCR RNA from one cell among some 1 million naive cells. In cases of identical TCR molecules sharing a barcode, highly expanded clone sizes could be underestimated.

As for this clonotype: Its antigen remains unknown. One end of the junction fails to match germline, which may point to a read error.

Per the germline V gene, CDR1 is MNHEY and CDR2 is SVGEGT. The CDR3 spans 14 residues. TCRdb re-analysed the PCR reads in MiXCR, keeping a single row per CDR3 protein. The table lists a few hundred thousand distinct CDR3 sequences, 24% of them singletons. Specimen: naive CD8+ T cells from blood, with Jurkat cell RNA spiked in. Stated subset: FACS-sorted CD8+CD4-CCR7+CD45RA+ naive T cells. The TCR comes from a human donor in good health. Some libraries in this study had Jurkat cell RNA spiked in. The gene calls are TRBV6-2 or TRBV6-3 and TRBJ2-7, with a tentative D call TRBD1 (6 bases). The CDR3 DNA reads TGTGCCAGCAGTTACTCGGACAGTTCCTACGAGCAGAACTTC. Its protein is CASSYSDSSYEQNF.